This TCR beta chain came from a study of CD8+ T cells in alopecia areata. The table lists this clone with a few counts. Sequencing templates came from extracted RNA that was reverse transcribed into cDNA. Clones were sequenced by immunoSEQ multiplex PCR, and TCRdb holds only the in-frame ones, with some missing. The data show 60,000 to 90,000 clones, roughly 66% seen once. Treatment of the sample: oral pan-JAK inhibitor, 5-10 mg twice daily. The V and J ends lost 0 bases and 1 base respectively, with 12 bases between them. Germline V gene lookup returns CDR1 LGHNA and CDR2 YSLEER. This CDR3 is 16 amino acids long.

The chain recombines TRBV4-3 with TRBJ2-5, with D perhaps matching TRBD2 (6 bases). The sequenced sample was CD8+ T cells sorted from blood, obtained at week 24, from a patient treated with tofacitinib. The source is a human donor with alopecia areata. CDR3 bases: TGCGCCAGCAGCCAAGACGGGACTTCTTCCCAAGAGACCCAGTACTTC. It is translated as CASSQDGTSSQETQYF.